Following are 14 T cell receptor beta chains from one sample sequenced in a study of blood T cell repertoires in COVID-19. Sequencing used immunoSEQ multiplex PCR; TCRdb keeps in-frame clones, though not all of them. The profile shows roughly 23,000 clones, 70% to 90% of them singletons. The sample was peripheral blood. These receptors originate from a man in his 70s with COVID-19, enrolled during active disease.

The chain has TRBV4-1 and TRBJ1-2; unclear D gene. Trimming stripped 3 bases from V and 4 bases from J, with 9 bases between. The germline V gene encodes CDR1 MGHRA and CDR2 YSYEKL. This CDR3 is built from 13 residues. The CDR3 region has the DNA TGCGCCAGCAGCCAGGAAGACTTCTATGGCTACACCTTC. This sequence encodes CASSQEDFYGYTF.

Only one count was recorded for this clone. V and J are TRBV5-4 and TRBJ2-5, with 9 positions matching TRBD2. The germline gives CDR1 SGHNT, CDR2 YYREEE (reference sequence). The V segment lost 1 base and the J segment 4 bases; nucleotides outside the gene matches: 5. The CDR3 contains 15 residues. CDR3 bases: TGTGCCAGCAGCTTGATAGCGGGAGTTGGAGAGACCCAGTACTTC. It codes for CASSLIAGVGETQYF.

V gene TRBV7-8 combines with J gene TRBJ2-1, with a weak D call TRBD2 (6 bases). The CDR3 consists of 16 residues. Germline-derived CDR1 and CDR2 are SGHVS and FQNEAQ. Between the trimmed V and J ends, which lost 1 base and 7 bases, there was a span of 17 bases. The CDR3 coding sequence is TGTGCCAGCAGCTTAGAGTTTGTGACGGGAGAGAATGAGCAGTTCTTC. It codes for CASSLEFVTGENEQFF.

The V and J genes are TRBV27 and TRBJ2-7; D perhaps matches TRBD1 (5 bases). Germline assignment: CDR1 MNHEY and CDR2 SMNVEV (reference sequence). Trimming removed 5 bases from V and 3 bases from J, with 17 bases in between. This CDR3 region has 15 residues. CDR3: CASSPSYRQLYEQYF. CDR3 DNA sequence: TGTGCCAGCAGTCCGAGCTACCGACAGCTCTACGAGCAGTACTTC.

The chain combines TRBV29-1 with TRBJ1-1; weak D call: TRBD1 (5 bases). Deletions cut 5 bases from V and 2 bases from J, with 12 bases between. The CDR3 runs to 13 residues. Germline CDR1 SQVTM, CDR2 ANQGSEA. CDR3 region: CSVKRGRNTEAFF. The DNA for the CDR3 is TGCAGCGTTAAAAGGGGCCGCAACACTGAAGCTTTCTTT. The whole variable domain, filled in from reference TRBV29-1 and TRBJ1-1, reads SAVISQKPSRDICQRGTSLTIQCQVDSQVTMMFWYRQQPGQSLTLIATANQGSEATYESGFVIDKFPISRPNLTFSTLTVSNMSPEDSSIYLCSVKRGRNTEAFFGQGTRLTVV.

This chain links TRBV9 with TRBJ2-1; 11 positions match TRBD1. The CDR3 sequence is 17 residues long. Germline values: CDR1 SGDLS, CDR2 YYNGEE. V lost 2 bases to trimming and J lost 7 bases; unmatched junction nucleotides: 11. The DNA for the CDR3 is TGTGCCAGCAGCGTCGGAGTAAGGACAGGGGGCTATAATGAGCAGTTCTTC. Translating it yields CASSVGVRTGGYNEQFF.

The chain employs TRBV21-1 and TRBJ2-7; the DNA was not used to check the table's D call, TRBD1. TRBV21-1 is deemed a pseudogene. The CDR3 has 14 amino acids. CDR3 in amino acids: CASSRTGFPYEQYF. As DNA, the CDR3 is TGTGCCAGCAGCAGGACAGGGTTCCCCTACGAGCAGTACTTC.

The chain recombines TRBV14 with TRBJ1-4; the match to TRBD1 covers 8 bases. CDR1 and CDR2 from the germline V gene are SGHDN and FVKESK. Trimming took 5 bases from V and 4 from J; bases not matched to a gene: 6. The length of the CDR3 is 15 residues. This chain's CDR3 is CASSFRDRSNEKLFF. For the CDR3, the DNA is TGTGCCAGCAGCTTCCGGGACAGGAGTAATGAAAAACTGTTTTTT.

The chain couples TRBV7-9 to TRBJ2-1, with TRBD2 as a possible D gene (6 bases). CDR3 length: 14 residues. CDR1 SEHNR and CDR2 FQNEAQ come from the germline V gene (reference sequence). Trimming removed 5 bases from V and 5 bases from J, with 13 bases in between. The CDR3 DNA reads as TGTGCCAGCAGCGTTGGAGGGCTGCACAATGAGCAGTTCTTC. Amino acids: CASSVGGLHNEQFF.

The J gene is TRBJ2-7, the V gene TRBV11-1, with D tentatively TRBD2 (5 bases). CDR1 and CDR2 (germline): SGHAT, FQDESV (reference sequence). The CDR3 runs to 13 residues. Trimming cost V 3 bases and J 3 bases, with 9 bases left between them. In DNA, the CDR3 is TGTGCCAGCAGCTTGGACTGGTTCTACGAGCAGTACTTC. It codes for CASSLDWFYEQYF.

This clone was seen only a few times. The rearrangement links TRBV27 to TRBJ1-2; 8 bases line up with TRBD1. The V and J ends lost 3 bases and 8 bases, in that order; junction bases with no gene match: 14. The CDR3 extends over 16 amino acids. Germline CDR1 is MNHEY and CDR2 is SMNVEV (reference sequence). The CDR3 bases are TGTGCCAGCAGTTTCCTCGGACAGGGAGGGGCGCGAGGCTACACCTTC. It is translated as CASSFLGQGGARGYTF.

CDR3 loop: CASREQGSSTEAFF. Written as DNA, the CDR3 is TGTGCCAGCAGGGAACAGGGAAGCTCCACTGAAGCTTTCTTT. V gene TRBV2 combines with J gene TRBJ1-1, with TRBD1 as a possible D gene (6 bases). This CDR3 has 14 amino acids. Germline V gives CDR1 SNHLY, CDR2 FYNNEI. With 6 bases removed from V and 4 bases from J, the gap between germline ends came to 15 bases.

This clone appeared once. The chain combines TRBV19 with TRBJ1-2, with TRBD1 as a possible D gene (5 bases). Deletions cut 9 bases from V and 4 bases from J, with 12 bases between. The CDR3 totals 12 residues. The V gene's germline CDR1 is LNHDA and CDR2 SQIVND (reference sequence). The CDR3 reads CASRPGVYGYTF. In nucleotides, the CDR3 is TGTGCCAGCCGCCCGGGGGTCTATGGCTACACCTTC.

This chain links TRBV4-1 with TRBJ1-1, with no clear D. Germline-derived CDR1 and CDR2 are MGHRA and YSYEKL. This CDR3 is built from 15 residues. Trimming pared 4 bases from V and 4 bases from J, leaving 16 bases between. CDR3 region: CASSLQEWAGTEAFF. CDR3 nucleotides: TGCGCCAGCAGCCTCCAAGAGTGGGCGGGCACTGAAGCTTTCTTT.